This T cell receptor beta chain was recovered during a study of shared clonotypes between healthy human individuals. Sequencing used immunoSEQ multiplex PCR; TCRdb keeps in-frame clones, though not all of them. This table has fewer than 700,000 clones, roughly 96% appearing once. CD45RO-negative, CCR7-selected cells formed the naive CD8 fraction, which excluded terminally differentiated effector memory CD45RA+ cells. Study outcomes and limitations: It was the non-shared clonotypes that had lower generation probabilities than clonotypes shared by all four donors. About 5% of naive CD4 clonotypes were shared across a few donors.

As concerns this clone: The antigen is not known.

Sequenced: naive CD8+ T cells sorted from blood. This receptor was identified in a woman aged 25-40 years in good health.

CDR3 residues: CASSILGGAAGYTF. CDR3 in DNA: TGTGCCAGCAGTATACTAGGGGGCGCGGCTGGCTACACCTTC. The rearrangement links TRBV6-5 to TRBJ1-2; 7 bases align to TRBD1. After removal of 5 bases from V and 7 bases from J, the junction contained 10 bases not matched to a gene. Germline lookup yields CDR1 MNHEY and CDR2 SVGAGI. The length of the CDR3 is 14 residues.